This T cell receptor beta chain stems from a study of T-cell memory formation after mild COVID-19. This clonotype was detected ten times or more. The antigen is unknown. Overall study results and limits: SARS-CoV-2 specificity of second-wave clones peaking day 37 was unconfirmed. Later expanders leaned toward CD4+, whereas clones contracting from day 15 to 85 were balanced CD4/CD8.

TCRdb independently ran MiXCR on the 5' RACE reads; one entry per CDR3 protein. The repertoire consists of 100,000 to 150,000 distinct CDR3 sequences, with around 6.3% occurring once and the leading ten covering about 2.2%. Germline values: CDR1 SQVTM, CDR2 ANQGSEA. The CDR3 is 12 residues long. V trimming: 5 bases; J trimming: 6 bases; junction bases outside the gene matches: 3. The chain is built from TRBV29-1 and TRBJ2-2; 7 bases line up with TRBD2. Sequencing input: PBMCs or a T cell subset sorted from them (not recorded which). This sequence originates from an adult woman who had mild COVID-19 (a few samples of this study predate the infection). Cell type and time point are not known. CDR3 residues: CSVTRGAGELFF. The DNA of the CDR3 is TGCAGCGTTACTCGGGGGGCCGGGGAGCTGTTTTTT.